Detailed here is one TCR beta chain. As yet, its antigen is unknown. CDR1 and CDR2 from the germline V gene are SGHDT and YYEEEE. The CDR3 is 15 residues long. V dropped 4 bases and J dropped 7; count of bases not matched to a gene: 8. Study-wide results and caveats: Tumor Tregs overlapped most with tumor, then blood, naive CD4+ cells. In terms of TCR gene usage, tumor memory CD4+ T cells clustered together with blood and lymph node memory CD4+ cells, as well as with lymph node naive CD4+ cells.

Constant-region reverse primers amplified full-length variable regions, followed by semi-nested Nested Universal Primer A PCR. TCRdb redid the calling of the 5' RACE reads with MiXCR, one entry per CDR3 protein. The data show nearly 55,000 distinct CDR3 sequences, roughly 22% seen once. Naive CD4+ cells had CD25+ Tregs removed. The sample was tumor-infiltrating naive CD4+ T cells sorted from the breast tumor. The subset was: naive CD4+ T cells, CD4+CD45RA+CD25-. This chain uses TRBV5-6 with TRBJ1-6; 7 positions agree with TRBD1. This sequence was found in a female donor with breast cancer. The CDR3 loop reads CASSPGQLVNSPLHF. CDR3 in DNA: TGTGCCAGCAGCCCGGGACAGCTAGTAAATTCACCCCTCCACTTT.